This entry lists 30 T cell receptor beta chains sequenced from one sample in a study of blood T cell repertoires in COVID-19. Repertoires were generated with immunoSEQ multiplex PCR, while TCRdb's copy carries only in-frame clones and drops some. The sample has 350,000 or so clones; 89% are singletons. The sample consisted of peripheral blood. The receptors stem from a woman aged 55-69 years with COVID-19, enrolled during active disease.

The chain employs TRBV5-1 and TRBJ1-1; D is uncertain. This CDR3 has 13 residues. The germline V and J ends were trimmed by 1 base and 4 bases, with 8 bases remaining between them. Germline lookup yields CDR1 SGHRS and CDR2 YFSETQ. DNA of the CDR3: TGCGCCAGCAGCTTGTCGAGGGCCACTGAAGCTTTCTTT. This gives the protein CASSLSRATEAFF.

This chain joins TRBV5-4 and TRBJ1-5; TRBD1 might be the D (5 bases). This CDR3 contains 15 residues. Germline V gene sequence: CDR1 SGHNT, CDR2 YYREEE (reference sequence). Trimming removed 4 bases from V and 0 bases from J, with 11 bases in between. The CDR3 sequence: CASSQGLGSNQPQHF. The CDR3 DNA is TGTGCCAGCAGCCAGGGTCTGGGTAGCAATCAGCCCCAGCATTTT. The full variable domain, its missing parts supplied by reference TRBV5-4 and TRBJ1-5, is ETGVTQSPTHLIKTRGQQVTLRCSSQSGHNTVSWYQQALGQGPQFIFQYYREEENGRGNFPPRFSGLQFPNYSSELNVNALELDDSALYLCASSQGLGSNQPQHFGDGTRLSIL.

The chain has TRBV5-1 and TRBJ2-7, with a tentative D call TRBD2 (6 bases). CDR3 length: 16 residues. Germline V lookup: CDR1 SGHRS, CDR2 YFSETQ. V was trimmed by 3 bases and J by 2 bases, leaving 18 bases between them. The CDR3 nucleotides are TGCGCCAGCAGCTCCTTTCCCGGGACTGGGACCTACGAGCAGTACTTC. Protein: CASSSFPGTGTYEQYF.

This clone was seen just once. V and J are TRBV6-5 and TRBJ1-1, with no clear D. Trimming removed 6 bases from V and 12 bases from J, with 14 bases in between. The germline V gene encodes CDR1 MNHEY and CDR2 SVGAGI. The CDR3 has 11 residues. CDR3 residues: CASSFFGQTFF. CDR3 coding DNA: TGTGCCAGCAGCTTCTTTGGGCAGACTTTCTTT.

This chain uses TRBV29-1 with TRBJ1-2; 8 nucleotides match TRBD1. Losses at the gene ends were 6 bases for V and 8 bases for J; bases not matched to a gene: 8. The CDR3 has 12 amino acids. Germline V gene data show CDR1 as SQVTM and CDR2 as ANQGSEA. The DNA for the CDR3 is TGCAGCGTGACCCACAGGGGGGCGGGCTACACCTTC. Its translation is CSVTHRGAGYTF.

CDR3: CASSATSGSYEQYF. The CDR3 DNA reads as TGTGCCAGCAGCGCGACTAGCGGTTCCTACGAGCAGTACTTC. This sequence joins TRBV7-3 and TRBJ2-7; 9 positions match TRBD2. Germline CDR1 is SGHTA and CDR2 is FQGTGA. CDR3 size: 14 residues. The V gene end was trimmed by 5 bases and the J gene end by 1 base; junction bases not matched to a gene: 3.

CDR3 in amino acids: CATSQRTGRSRNQPQHF. In DNA, the CDR3 is TGTGCCACCAGCCAGAGAACAGGGCGGTCTCGCAATCAGCCCCAGCATTTT. The rearrangement joins TRBV15 to TRBJ1-5; TRBD1 is a possible D gene (6 bases). CDR3 length equals 17 residues. The V end lost 5 bases, the J end lost 2 bases, and 19 bases lay between the germline ends. Germline V gene data show CDR1 as LNHNV and CDR2 as YYDKDF (reference sequence). Using reference TRBV15 and TRBJ1-5 for the parts outside the CDR3, the full variable domain is DAMVIQNPRYQVTQFGKPVTLSCSQTLNHNVMYWYQQKSSQAPKLLFHYYDKDFNNEADTPDNFQSRRPNTSFCFLDIRSPGLGDTAMYLCATSQRTGRSRNQPQHFGDGTRLSIL.

The V and J genes are TRBV4-1 and TRBJ1-1; 7 positions match TRBD1. V was clipped by 1 base and J by 4 bases; unmatched bases: 6. The CDR3 covers 15 residues. Germline V gene sequence: CDR1 MGHRA, CDR2 YSYEKL. The CDR3 DNA follows: TGCGCCAGCAGCCAAGGGAACAGGGGACCCACTGAAGCTTTCTTT. Translation: CASSQGNRGPTEAFF.

On this clone itself: In the same sample, other DNA sequences code for this CDR3. DNA of the CDR3: TGTGCCAGCAGCCAACCGGGACAGGGGAGCACCGGGGAGCTGTTTTTT. Amino acid sequence: CASSQPGQGSTGELFF. The gene calls are TRBV3-1 (or the pseudogene TRBV3-2) and TRBJ2-2, with TRBD1 identical over 10 bases. The germline gives CDR1 LGHDT, CDR2 YNNKEL (reference sequence). The trim removed 2 bases at V and 4 bases at J, leaving 4 bases unmatched. This CDR3 is built from 16 residues.

The genes are TRBV5-1 and TRBJ1-3; 9 positions match TRBD1. CDR3 length: 16 amino acids. Trimming at V came to 2 bases and at J to 4 bases, leaving 7 bases not matched to a gene. The V gene's germline CDR1 is SGHRS and CDR2 YFSETQ. The CDR3 loop reads CASSLQGALGGNTIYF. DNA for the CDR3: TGCGCCAGCAGCTTACAGGGGGCCCTAGGAGGAAACACCATATATTTT.

The V and J genes are TRBV7-6 and TRBJ2-1; no reliable D call. Germline loops: CDR1 SGHVS, CDR2 FNYEAQ. The CDR3 length is 15 residues. Trimming took 1 base from V and 4 from J, leaving 11 bases between them. The CDR3 protein is CASSLVWQVYNEQFF. The CDR3 region has the DNA TGTGCCAGCAGCTTAGTCTGGCAGGTTTACAATGAGCAGTTCTTC.

The rearrangement links TRBV4-2 to TRBJ1-5; D possibly corresponds to TRBD1 (5 bases). Germline lookup yields CDR1 LGHNA and CDR2 YNFKEQ. The CDR3 runs to 16 residues. V was shortened by 1 base and J by 1 base, with 11 bases between the two germline ends. The DNA of the CDR3 is TGTGCCAGCAGCCAAGTTGGGGGGGGGAGCAATCAGCCCCAGCATTTT. Translated, it gives CASSQVGGGSNQPQHF.

This sequence joins TRBV6-1 and TRBJ2-7; the match to TRBD1 covers 9 bases. The germline gives CDR1 MNHNS, CDR2 SASEGT. V lost 3 bases and J lost 5; bases outside the gene matches: 11. This CDR3 comprises 16 residues. The CDR3 loop is CASSEAPGTGQDEQYF. CDR3 nucleotide sequence: TGTGCCAGCAGTGAGGCACCCGGGACAGGGCAGGACGAGCAGTACTTC.

The CDR3, as DNA: TGTGCCAGCAGCTCGACAGGGGGCAATTCACCCCTCCACTTT. Protein sequence: CASSSTGGNSPLHF. This sequence joins TRBV5-6 and TRBJ1-6; 10 nucleotides line up with TRBD1. J gave up 7 bases and V 3 bases, and 1 base lay outside the gene matches. The CDR3 loop spans 14 amino acids. Germline CDR1 SGHDT, CDR2 YYEEEE.

The V and J genes are TRBV6-6 and TRBJ1-2, with 8 bases matching TRBD1. CDR3 length: 15 residues. Germline assignment: CDR1 MNHNY and CDR2 SVGAGI (reference sequence). The junction had 7 bases not matched to a gene; V was cut back by 0 bases and J by 7 bases. The chain's CDR3 is CASSYSGQGSSGYTF. The CDR3, as DNA: TGTGCCAGCAGTTACTCCGGACAGGGCTCGAGTGGCTACACCTTC.

V is TRBV5-4 and J is TRBJ1-2; possibly TRBD1 for D (5 bases). Trimming shortened V by 0 bases and J by 4 bases, and 7 bases separated the two germline ends. This CDR3 has 13 amino acids. Germline-derived CDR1 and CDR2 are SGHNT and YYREEE (reference sequence). The chain's CDR3 is CASSLVGGYGYTF. The CDR3 DNA is TGTGCCAGCAGCTTGGTGGGGGGCTATGGCTACACCTTC. The variable domain in full, with the rest retrieved from reference TRBV5-4 and TRBJ1-2, is ETGVTQSPTHLIKTRGQQVTLRCSSQSGHNTVSWYQQALGQGPQFIFQYYREEENGRGNFPPRFSGLQFPNYSSELNVNALELDDSALYLCASSLVGGYGYTFGSGTRLTVV.

The chain joins TRBV6-5 to TRBJ2-7; the D gene is possibly TRBD1 (6 bases). The CDR3 loop spans 14 amino acids. CDR1 and CDR2 (germline): MNHEY, SVGAGI. Trimming removed 4 bases at V and 2 bases at J, with 12 bases between. The CDR3 DNA follows: TGTGCCAGCAGTTTGGGCAGGGGAGCCTACGAGCAGTACTTC. Its translation is CASSLGRGAYEQYF.

The genes are TRBV5-4 and TRBJ2-2; weak D call: TRBD1 (5 bases). Trimming removed 4 bases at V and 4 bases at J, with 23 bases between. The CDR3 is made up of 18 amino acids. Germline V gives CDR1 SGHNT, CDR2 YYREEE (reference sequence). CDR3 DNA sequence: TGTGCCAGCAGCCCAACAGGTTCTCGGGCCGGGTTCACCGGGGAGCTGTTTTTT. Translation: CASSPTGSRAGFTGELFF.

CDR3: CASSRTGGEEKQPQHF. The CDR3 DNA follows: TGTGCCAGCAGCAGAACGGGAGGGGAGGAAAAGCAGCCCCAGCATTTT. The rearrangement uses TRBV5-6 and TRBJ1-5; D might be TRBD1 (5 bases). The CDR3 sequence is 16 residues long. V was trimmed by 4 bases and J by 7 bases, leaving 21 bases between them. CDR1 SGHDT and CDR2 YYEEEE come from the germline V gene. The whole variable domain, filled in from reference TRBV5-6 and TRBJ1-5, reads DAGVTQSPTHLIKTRGQQVTLRCSPKSGHDTVSWYQQALGQGPQFIFQYYEEEERQRGNFPDRFSGHQFPNYSSELNVNALLLGDSALYLCASSRTGGEEKQPQHFGDGTRLSIL.

This clone was observed a single time. The chain joins TRBV2 to TRBJ2-3; 7 bases fit TRBD2. Germline V gene data show CDR1 as SNHLY and CDR2 as FYNNEI. CDR3 length: 12 residues. V trimming: 6 bases; J trimming: 11 bases; junction bases outside the gene matches: 8. The CDR3 sequence: CASSGGEGMQYF. In DNA form, the CDR3 reads TGTGCCAGCAGCGGCGGGGAGGGGATGCAGTATTTT.

The chain combines TRBV6-5 with TRBJ2-1; maybe TRBD2 (7 bases). Germline V CDR1 and CDR2: MNHEY, SVGAGI. The CDR3 extends over 16 amino acids. Between the trimmed V and J ends, which lost 4 bases and 7 bases, there was a span of 20 bases. Written as DNA, the CDR3 is TGTGCCAGCAGTTCCCGCGGGGGCGGCCGTATGAATGAGCAGTTCTTC. Its translation is CASSSRGGGRMNEQFF.

The CDR3 sequence is CASTRASFTNYGYTF. The CDR3 DNA is TGTGCCAGTACCCGAGCAAGTTTTACTAACTATGGCTACACCTTC. The gene calls are TRBV19 and TRBJ1-2; D ambiguous. Trimming took 7 bases from V and 0 from J, leaving 15 bases between them. The CDR3 is made up of 15 amino acids. CDR1 is LNHDA, CDR2 SQIVND, per germline (reference sequence).

This chain uses TRBV6-6 with TRBJ1-5; 7 nucleotides match TRBD1. Germline trimming cut 6 bases from V and 5 bases from J; bases unmatched to any gene: 10. Germline V gene sequence: CDR1 MNHNY, CDR2 SVGAGI (reference sequence). This CDR3 region has 15 residues. CDR3 nucleotides: TGTGCCAGCAGAGACAGGGCTCAGACTTATCAGCCCCAGCATTTT. It codes for CASRDRAQTYQPQHF.

This chain joins TRBV7-3 and TRBJ1-6; D might be TRBD1 (5 bases). V was shortened by 5 bases and J by 7 bases, with 15 bases between the two germline ends. The length of the CDR3 is 15 residues. CDR1 is SGHTA, CDR2 FQGTGA, per germline. The CDR3 protein is CASSPHPYRNSPLHF. CDR3 DNA: TGTGCCAGCAGCCCCCATCCATACAGGAATTCACCCCTCCACTTT.

This chain uses TRBV15 with TRBJ1-3; possible D gene TRBD1, 6 bases. Germline V gene data show CDR1 as LNHNV and CDR2 as YYDKDF (reference sequence). The length of the CDR3 is 14 residues. Trimming left V 3 bases short and J 4 bases short, with 10 bases between. For the CDR3, the DNA is TGTGCCACCAGCAGGCGGGGGGGCGGAAACACCATATATTTT. It encodes CATSRRGGGNTIYF.

The genes are TRBV28 and TRBJ1-2; D remains ambiguous. Germline V gene data show CDR1 as MDHEN and CDR2 as SYDVKM. V dropped 3 bases and J dropped 4 bases, with 12 bases sitting between them. The CDR3 totals 14 residues. CDR3 sequence (DNA): TGTGCCAGCAGTTTGGCCAGGTACCGCTATGGCTACACCTTC. Residues: CASSLARYRYGYTF.

The chain is built from TRBV6-5 and TRBJ2-1; D is possibly TRBD2 (6 bases). This CDR3 has 14 residues. Between the trimmed V and J ends, which lost 6 bases and 0 bases, there was a span of 9 bases. The germline gives CDR1 MNHEY, CDR2 SVGAGI. CDR3 in DNA: TGTGCCAGCAGGCGGGACCACTCCTACAATGAGCAGTTCTTC. Its translation: CASRRDHSYNEQFF.

The chain couples TRBV27 to TRBJ1-1, with D unclear. CDR1 is MNHEY and CDR2 is SMNVEV in the germline V gene (reference sequence). The length of the CDR3 is 13 residues. Trimming took 6 bases from V and 1 from J, leaving 9 bases between them. For the CDR3, the DNA is TGTGCCAGCAGCCTGACATCGAACACTGAAGCTTTCTTT. This gives the protein CASSLTSNTEAFF.

The J gene is TRBJ2-1, the V gene TRBV5-1, with unresolved D. This CDR3 contains 15 residues. The V end lost 0 bases, the J end lost 4 bases, and 11 bases lay between the germline ends. Germline CDR1 is SGHRS and CDR2 is YFSETQ. In DNA form, the CDR3 reads TGCGCCAGCAGCTTGGGGCCTGAGACTTACAATGAGCAGTTCTTC. Translated, it gives CASSLGPETYNEQFF.

This chain connects TRBV6-5 to TRBJ1-2, with 8 bases that match TRBD1. V lost 7 bases and J lost 3; bases outside the gene matches: 10. The CDR3 length is 15 residues. Germline CDR1 reads MNHEY; CDR2 reads SVGAGI. This CDR3 reads CASNPHRGRDYGYTF. The CDR3, as DNA: TGTGCCAGCAACCCCCACAGGGGGAGAGACTATGGCTACACCTTC.